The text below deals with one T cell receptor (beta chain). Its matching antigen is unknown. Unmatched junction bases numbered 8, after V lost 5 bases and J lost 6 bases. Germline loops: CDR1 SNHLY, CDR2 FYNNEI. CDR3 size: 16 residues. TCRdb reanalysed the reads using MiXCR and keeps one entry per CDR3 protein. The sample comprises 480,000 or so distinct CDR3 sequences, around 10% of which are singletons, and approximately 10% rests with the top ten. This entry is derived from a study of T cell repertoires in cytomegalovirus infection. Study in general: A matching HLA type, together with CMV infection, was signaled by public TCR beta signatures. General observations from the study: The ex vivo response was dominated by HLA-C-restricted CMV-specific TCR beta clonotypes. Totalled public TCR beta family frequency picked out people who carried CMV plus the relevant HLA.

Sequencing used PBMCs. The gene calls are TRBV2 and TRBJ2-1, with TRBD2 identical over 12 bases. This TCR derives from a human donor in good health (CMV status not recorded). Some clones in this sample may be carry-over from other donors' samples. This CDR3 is CASSPRPGLAGNEQFF. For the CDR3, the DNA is TGTGCCAGCAGTCCCAGGCCGGGACTAGCGGGCAATGAGCAGTTCTTC. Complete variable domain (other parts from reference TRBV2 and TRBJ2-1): EPEVTQTPSHQVTQMGQEVILRCVPISNHLYFYWYRQILGQKVEFLVSFYNNEISEKSEIFDDQFSVERPDGSNFTLKIRSTKLEDSAMYFCASSPRPGLAGNEQFFGPGTRLTVL.